The table lists the clone carrying this T cell receptor beta chain with many counts. Its specificity is unknown. Template switching created a universal primer site, and the cDNA included unique molecular identifiers. TCRdb reanalysed the 5' RACE reads using MiXCR and keeps one entry per CDR3 protein. The sample has hundreds of thousands of distinct CDR3 sequences; 8.6% are singletons. The J segment lost 3 bases and the V segment lost 1 base, leaving 2 bases of the junction unmatched. This CDR3 comprises 16 residues. Germline loops: CDR1 SGHRS, CDR2 YFSETQ. This sample is drawn from a study of identical twins. Findings and limits, study-wide: Low generation probability was overrepresented in out-of-frame alpha sequences shared by twins. A lower insertion count was a feature of abundant cord blood beta clonotypes, with no such feature in memory repertoires. It was possible that invariant MAIT and iNKT cells partly confounded the zero-insertion analyses.

Another study also made use of these data, one on yellow fever vaccine responses in identical twins.

The clonotype originates from a woman aged 18-30 years in good health. V usage is TRBV5-1 and J usage is TRBJ2-2; 11 nucleotides line up with TRBD1. Source material: PBMCs. The DNA of the CDR3 is TGCGCCAGCAGCTTGCTGGGACAGGGGGACACCGGGGAGCTGTTTTTT. As protein: CASSLLGQGDTGELFF.